This section outlines one T cell receptor (beta chain) sequence together with its context. The antigen is unknown. The table came from immunoSEQ multiplex PCR; TCRdb's copy has only in-frame clones and leaves some out. The sample has 40,000 or so clones, approximately 85% seen once; the top ten hold about 2.2%. The CDR3 runs 15 residues. Germline V lookup: CDR1 SEHNR, CDR2 FQNEAQ (reference sequence). V dropped 3 bases and J dropped 3; count of bases not matched to a gene: 6. These data are taken from a study of lymphopenia after photon versus proton radiotherapy. General study points: Oligoclonal CD8+ Temra expansion after nadir drove photon patients' diversity drop. Authors raise, but do not show, better survival with proton therapy. Relative stability marked proton patients; photon patients lost diversity and naive cells.

This TCR came from a man in his forties with gastric cancer. Sample: peripheral blood, taken from a patient treated with photon-based radiotherapy. The chain employs TRBV7-9 and TRBJ2-3, with 7 bases lining up with TRBD2. The CDR3 reads CASSFAGETTDTQYF. The CDR3 coding sequence is TGTGCCAGCAGCTTTGCGGGGGAGACGACAGATACGCAGTATTTT. Together with reference TRBV7-9 and TRBJ2-3, the CDR3 gives the full variable domain: DTGVSQNPRHKITKRGQNVTFRCDPISEHNRLYWYRQTLGQGPEFLTYFQNEAQLEKSRLLSDRFSAERPKGSFSTLEIQRTEQGDSAMYLCASSFAGETTDTQYFGPGTRLTVL.